This T cell receptor beta chain was obtained from a study of a mutant IDH1 vaccine in newly diagnosed glioma. The CDR3 has 16 amino acids. With V trimmed by 0 bases and J by 4 bases, 4 bases remained unmatched. CDR1 SGDLS and CDR2 YYNGEE come from the germline V gene. Time point defined: baseline, week 1 (first vaccination visit). This sample's treatment: pre-vaccination baseline after standard-of-care therapy. Profiled with immunoSEQ multiplex PCR; TCRdb holds only in-frame clones, not every one. The sample holds some 56,000 clones, more than 90% seen once. Source: PBMCs, taken from a glioma patient treated with radiotherapy, temozolomide or both. V and J are TRBV9 and TRBJ2-1; 10 bases line up with TRBD2. This clonotype was obtained from a man aged 50 or older with glioma. CDR3 sequence reads: CASSVGGSGRYNEQFF. CDR3 nucleotides: TGTGCCAGCAGCGTAGGCGGTAGCGGGAGGTACAATGAGCAGTTCTTC.